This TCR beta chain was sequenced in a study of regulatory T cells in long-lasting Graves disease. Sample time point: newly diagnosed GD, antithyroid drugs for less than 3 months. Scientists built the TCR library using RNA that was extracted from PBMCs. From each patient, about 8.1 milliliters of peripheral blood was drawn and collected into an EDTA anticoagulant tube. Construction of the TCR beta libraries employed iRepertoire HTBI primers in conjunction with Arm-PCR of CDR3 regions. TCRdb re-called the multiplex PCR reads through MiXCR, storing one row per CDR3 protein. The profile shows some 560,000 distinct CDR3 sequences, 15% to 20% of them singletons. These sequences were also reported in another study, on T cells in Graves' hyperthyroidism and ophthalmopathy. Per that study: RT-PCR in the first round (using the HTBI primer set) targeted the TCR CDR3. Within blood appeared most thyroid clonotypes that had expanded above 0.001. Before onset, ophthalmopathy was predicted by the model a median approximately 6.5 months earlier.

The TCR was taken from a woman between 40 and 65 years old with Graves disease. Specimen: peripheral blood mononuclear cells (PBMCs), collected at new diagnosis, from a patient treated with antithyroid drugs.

CDR3 protein: CASSLGGASGGDQETQYF. The CDR3 DNA reads TGTGCCAGCAGCCTGGGGGGGGCTAGCGGGGGTGACCAAGAGACCCAGTACTTC. The chain has TRBV4-2 and TRBJ2-5; TRBD2 aligns across 10 bases. The CDR3 totals 18 residues. Germline-derived CDR1 and CDR2 are LGHNA and YNFKEQ. After removal of 4 bases from V and 0 bases from J, the junction contained 11 bases not matched to a gene.